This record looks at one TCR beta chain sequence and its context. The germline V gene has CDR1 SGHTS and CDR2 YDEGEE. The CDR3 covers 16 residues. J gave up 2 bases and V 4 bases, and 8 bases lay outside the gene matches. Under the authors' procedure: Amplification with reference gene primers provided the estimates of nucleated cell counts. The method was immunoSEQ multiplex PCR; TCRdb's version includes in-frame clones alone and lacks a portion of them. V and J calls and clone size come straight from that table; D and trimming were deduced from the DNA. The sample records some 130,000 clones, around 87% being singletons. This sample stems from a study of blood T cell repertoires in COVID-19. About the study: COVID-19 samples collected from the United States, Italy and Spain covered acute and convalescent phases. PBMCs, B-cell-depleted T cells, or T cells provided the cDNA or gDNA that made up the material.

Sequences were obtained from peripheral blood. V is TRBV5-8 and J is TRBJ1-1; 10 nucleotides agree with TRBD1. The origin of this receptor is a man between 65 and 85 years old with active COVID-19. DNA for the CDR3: TGTGCCAGCAGCACACCGGGACAGGGGTATAACACTGAAGCTTTCTTT. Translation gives CASSTPGQGYNTEAFF. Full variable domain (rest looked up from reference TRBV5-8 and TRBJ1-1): EAGVTQSPTHLIKTRGQQATLRCSPISGHTSVYWYQQALGLGLQFLLWYDEGEERNRGNFPPRFSGRQFPNYSSELNVNALELEDSALYLCASSTPGQGYNTEAFFGQGTRLTVV.